This is a list of T cell receptor beta chains from one sample in a study of type 1 regulatory T cells. No antigen is known for these receptors. TCRdb processed the reads anew with MiXCR; each CDR3 protein has one entry. Of under 75,000 distinct CDR3 sequences in the sample, less than 25% were seen once. Specimen: cultured type 1 regulatory T (Tr1) cells, either the whole culture or a sorted fraction (not recorded which). The receptors derive from a human donor in good health. CDR3s include the opening cysteine and the closing phenylalanine or tryptophan. The order of the fields is D gene, clone size, J gene, V gene, CDR3 protein, CDR3 DNA. D genes are given only for firm matches. Size tells how often a clone was seen (once, few, many) or the class of an expanded clone, and some rows leave it out.

NA	NA	TRBJ2-5	TRBV30	CAWSAADQETQYF	TGTGCCTGGAGTGCAGCGGACCAAGAGACCCAGTACTTC
TRBD1	NA	TRBJ2-3	TRBV5-1	CAGRPGQGYTDTQYF	TGCGCCGGCCGACCGGGACAGGGATACACAGATACGCAGTATTTT
TRBD2	many	TRBJ2-7	TRBV5-1	CASSLLTSGAYEQYF	TGCGCCAGCAGCTTGCTTACTAGCGGAGCGTACGAGCAGTACTTC
NA	few	TRBJ2-2	TRBV12-3/TRBV12-4	CASRNRGFTGELFF	TGTGCCAGCAGGAATCGAGGGTTCACCGGGGAGCTGTTTTTT
NA	NA	TRBJ2-3	TRBV7-8	CASSLVTGSTDTQYF	TGTGCCAGCAGCTTAGTCACAGGGTCCACAGATACGCAGTATTTT
NA	NA	TRBJ2-2	TRBV7-2	CASSPGLGAGELFF	TGTGCCAGCAGCCCCGGGTTGGGGGCCGGGGAGCTGTTTTTT
TRBD2	few	TRBJ2-3	TRBV7-2	CASSLVAGGDTQYF	TGTGCCAGCAGCTTAGTCGCGGGAGGGGATACGCAGTATTTT
NA	NA	TRBJ2-5	TRBV5-5	CASSQDVTGGETQYF	TGTGCCAGCAGCCAGGACGTCACCGGGGGAGAGACCCAGTACTTC
NA	NA	TRBJ2-2	TRBV5-1	CASSLERGVLFF	TGCGCCAGCAGCTTGGAACGGGGCGTGCTGTTTTTT
TRBD2	NA	TRBJ2-1	TRBV20-1	CSARKGLPSYNEQFF	TGCAGTGCTAGGAAGGGACTACCCTCCTACAATGAGCAGTTCTTC
TRBD1	few	TRBJ1-5	TRBV18	CASSLTGRSNQPQHF	TGTGCCAGCTCCCTGACAGGGCGGAGCAATCAGCCCCAGCATTTT
NA	few	TRBJ2-3	TRBV12-3/TRBV12-4	CASSISRAWSTDTQYF	TGTGCCAGCAGTATCTCCCGGGCCTGGAGCACAGATACGCAGTATTTT
NA	NA	TRBJ2-7	TRBV5-1	CASSRLDGYEQYF	TGCGCCAGCAGCCGCCTCGACGGGTACGAGCAGTACTTC
NA	few	TRBJ2-1	TRBV29-1	CSVEDFPADSSYNEQFF	TGCAGCGTTGAAGATTTCCCGGCCGATAGCTCCTACAATGAGCAGTTCTTC
NA	NA	TRBJ2-5	TRBV6-1	CASSEGTNRETQYF	TGTGCCAGCAGTGAAGGAACGAATAGGGAGACCCAGTACTTC
NA	many	TRBJ1-2	TRBV5-1	CASSTTGTNYGYTF	TGCGCCAGCAGCACCACGGGAACTAACTATGGCTACACCTTC
NA	NA	TRBJ1-6	TRBV19	CASHEGQAFSPLHF	TGTGCCAGCCATGAGGGCCAGGCCTTTTCACCCCTCCACTTT
NA	many	TRBJ2-1	TRBV7-9	CASSLGQISYNEQFF	TGTGCCAGCAGCTTAGGACAGATCTCCTACAATGAGCAGTTCTTC
TRBD1	few	TRBJ1-1	TRBV7-3	CASSSGTGSSTEAFF	TGTGCCAGCAGCTCCGGGACAGGGTCGTCTACTGAAGCTTTCTTT
TRBD2	NA	TRBJ2-3	TRBV20-1	CSAPHRTSPNTQYF	TGCAGTGCGCCACACCGGACTAGCCCTAATACGCAGTATTTT
NA	NA	TRBJ1-2	TRBV18	CASSPSGGAGDGYTF	TGTGCCAGCTCACCAAGCGGGGGAGCTGGGGATGGCTACACCTTC
NA	NA	TRBJ1-2	TRBV12-3/TRBV12-4	CASTNGGDYGYTF	TGTGCCAGCACTAACGGGGGGGACTATGGCTACACCTTC
NA	few	TRBJ1-1	TRBV5-1	CASSLGAVNTEAFF	TGCGCCAGCAGCTTGGGAGCGGTGAACACTGAAGCTTTCTTT
TRBD2	few	TRBJ2-7	TRBV29-1	CSVETSGSPYEQYF	TGCAGCGTTGAAACTAGCGGGTCTCCCTACGAGCAGTACTTC
NA	few	TRBJ2-1	TRBV18	CASSPPQGGTYNEQFF	TGTGCCAGCTCACCACCACAAGGCGGAACCTACAATGAGCAGTTCTTC
NA	few	TRBJ1-2	TRBV6-5	CASSPQGSNGYTF	TGTGCCAGCAGTCCCCAGGGATCCAATGGCTACACCTTC
NA	few	TRBJ1-1	TRBV4-2	CASSQDSGGDTEAFF	TGTGCCAGCAGCCAAGATTCAGGAGGGGACACTGAAGCTTTCTTT
NA	NA	TRBJ1-6	TRBV27	CASSLSQTPHNSPLHF	TGTGCCAGCAGTTTATCGCAGACGCCTCATAATTCACCCCTCCACTTT
TRBD2	NA	TRBJ2-5	TRBV5-1	CASSRTSPEGTQYF	TGCGCCAGCAGCCGGACTAGCCCTGAAGGGACCCAGTACTTC
TRBD2	few	TRBJ2-5	TRBV4-2	CASSQAAGLAGETQYF	TGTGCCAGCAGCCAAGCCGCGGGACTAGCAGGAGAGACCCAGTACTTC
NA	few	TRBJ2-1	TRBV14	CASSQDLWAEQFF	TGTGCCAGCAGCCAAGATCTGTGGGCGGAGCAGTTCTTC
NA	NA	TRBJ2-7	TRBV7-9	CASSRTTETYEQYF	TGTGCCAGCAGCCGGACGACCGAGACCTACGAGCAGTACTTC
TRBD2	few	TRBJ2-7	TRBV3-1	CASSPAGLAGVEQYF	TGTGCCAGCAGCCCCGCGGGACTAGCGGGAGTCGAGCAGTACTTC
NA	few	TRBJ2-1	TRBV24-1	CATSRSGWEQFF	TGTGCCACCAGTCGATCGGGGTGGGAGCAGTTCTTC
NA	NA	TRBJ2-1	TRBV11-2	CASSLAKYNEQFF	TGTGCCAGCAGCTTAGCTAAGTACAATGAGCAGTTCTTC
TRBD2	NA	TRBJ2-1	TRBV3-1	CASSQTSGTYNEQFF	TGTGCCAGCAGCCAGACTAGCGGCACCTACAATGAGCAGTTCTTC
NA	NA	TRBJ1-1	TRBV2	CASSGQQGAEAFF	TGTGCCAGCAGTGGACAACAGGGCGCCGAAGCTTTCTTT
NA	NA	TRBJ1-1	TRBV7-2	CASSSSLTVMNTEAFF	TGTGCCAGCAGCTCTAGCTTGACAGTAATGAACACTGAAGCTTTCTTT
TRBD1	NA	TRBJ1-2	TRBV30	CAWSAGQIYYGYTF	TGTGCCTGGAGTGCGGGACAGATTTACTATGGCTACACCTTC
TRBD1	few	TRBJ2-1	TRBV5-1	CASSRPTGGGEEFF	TGCGCCAGCAGCAGACCGACAGGGGGCGGTGAAGAATTCTTC
TRBD1	NA	TRBJ1-1	TRBV6-1	CASRLQGAAMNTEAFF	TGTGCCAGCAGGCTACAGGGGGCGGCCATGAACACTGAAGCTTTCTTT
TRBD1	many	TRBJ1-2	TRBV9	CASSTLTGGVYGYTF	TGTGCCAGCAGCACATTAACAGGGGGCGTGTATGGCTACACCTTC
NA	NA	TRBJ1-1	TRBV6-2/TRBV6-3	CASTGIVVNTEAFF	TGTGCCAGCACGGGGATCGTAGTGAACACTGAAGCTTTCTTT
NA	NA	TRBJ2-5	TRBV20-1	CSARSGGRETQYF	TGCAGTGCTAGATCTGGGGGTAGAGAGACCCAGTACTTC
TRBD2	few	TRBJ2-7	TRBV9	CASSATSGPYEQYF	TGTGCCAGCAGCGCGACTAGCGGGCCCTACGAGCAGTACTTC
TRBD2	few	TRBJ2-4	TRBV29-1	CSGSGLAGDIQYF	TGCAGCGGCTCGGGACTAGCGGGTGATATTCAGTACTTC
TRBD1	NA	TRBJ1-1	TRBV5-1	CASSVGQGGTEAFF	TGCGCCAGCAGCGTGGGACAGGGGGGCACTGAAGCTTTCTTT
TRBD1	many	TRBJ1-5	TRBV12-3/TRBV12-4	CASSHRGLQPQHF	TGTGCCAGCAGTCACAGGGGGCTTCAGCCCCAGCATTTT
NA	few	TRBJ2-5	TRBV18	CASSPNAAGGLETQYF	TGTGCCAGCTCACCTAATGCGGCAGGCGGACTAGAGACCCAGTACTTC
NA	many	TRBJ2-7	TRBV25-1	CASKGVYEQYF	TGTGCCAGCAAGGGGGTCTACGAGCAGTACTTC
TRBD1	NA	TRBJ1-4	TRBV28	CASSNQGGSEKLFF	TGTGCCAGCAGTAACCAGGGGGGGTCAGAAAAACTGTTTTTT
NA	NA	TRBJ2-7	TRBV3-1	CASSQNRISYEQYF	TGTGCCAGCAGCCAAAACCGGATCTCCTACGAGCAGTACTTC
NA	few	TRBJ2-5	TRBV5-1	CASSPGAGYGETQYF	TGCGCCAGCAGCCCGGGGGCGGGTTACGGAGAGACCCAGTACTTC
NA	NA	TRBJ2-7	TRBV25-1	CASSISGTAYEQYF	TGTGCCAGCAGTATAAGCGGAACCGCCTACGAGCAGTACTTC
NA	NA	TRBJ2-7	TRBV7-2	CASSLDRRVQYF	TGTGCCAGCAGCTTAGACAGACGAGTGCAGTACTTC
NA	NA	TRBJ1-5	TRBV6-1	CASSEFKDQPQHF	TGTGCCAGCAGTGAATTCAAGGATCAGCCCCAGCATTTT
TRBD2	NA	TRBJ2-1	TRBV30	CAWSRGRASDNEQFF	TGTGCCTGGAGTCGGGGGAGGGCCTCCGATAATGAGCAGTTCTTC
NA	NA	TRBJ1-5	TRBV30	CAWSMGQGNRQPQHF	TGTGCCTGGAGTATGGGCCAGGGGAACAGACAGCCCCAGCATTTT
NA	NA	TRBJ2-3	TRBV27	CASSLRSVSTDTQYF	TGTGCCAGCAGTTTACGATCAGTGAGCACAGATACGCAGTATTTT
NA	large	TRBJ2-5	TRBV5-1	CASKRNQETQYF	TGCGCCAGTAAGCGAAACCAAGAGACCCAGTACTTC